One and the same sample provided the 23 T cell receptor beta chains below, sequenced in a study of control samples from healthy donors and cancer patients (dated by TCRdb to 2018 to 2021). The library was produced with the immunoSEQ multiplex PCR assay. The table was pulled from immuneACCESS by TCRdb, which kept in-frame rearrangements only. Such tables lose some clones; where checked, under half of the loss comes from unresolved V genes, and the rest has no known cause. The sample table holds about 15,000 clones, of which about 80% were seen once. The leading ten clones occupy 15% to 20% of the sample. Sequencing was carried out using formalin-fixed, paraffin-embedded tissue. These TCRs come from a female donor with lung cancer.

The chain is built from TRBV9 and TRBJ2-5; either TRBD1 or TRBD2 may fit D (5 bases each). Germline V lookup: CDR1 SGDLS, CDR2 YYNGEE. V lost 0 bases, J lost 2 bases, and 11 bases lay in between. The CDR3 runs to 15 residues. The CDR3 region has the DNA TGTGCCAGCAGCGTAGGACGGGGCACTCAAGAGACCCAGTACTTC. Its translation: CASSVGRGTQETQYF.

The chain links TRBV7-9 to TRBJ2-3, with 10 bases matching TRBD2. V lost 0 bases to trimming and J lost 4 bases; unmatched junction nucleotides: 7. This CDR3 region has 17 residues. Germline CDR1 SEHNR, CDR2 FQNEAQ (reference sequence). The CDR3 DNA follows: TGTGCCAGCAGCTTAGCTGCTACTAGCGGGATGCCAGATACGCAGTATTTT. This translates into CASSLAATSGMPDTQYF.

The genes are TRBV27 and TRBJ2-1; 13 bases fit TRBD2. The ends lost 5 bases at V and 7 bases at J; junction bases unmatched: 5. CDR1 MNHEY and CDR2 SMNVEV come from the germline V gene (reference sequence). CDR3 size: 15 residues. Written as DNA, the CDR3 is TGTGCCAGCAGTGATACTAGCGGGGGGGCAAATGAGCAGTTCTTC. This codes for CASSDTSGGANEQFF.

CDR3 protein: CASSIRQAGSDTQYF. The CDR3 DNA follows: TGTGCCAGTAGTATCAGACAGGCTGGGTCAGATACGCAGTATTTT. This chain links TRBV19 with TRBJ2-3; tentative D call: TRBD1 (6 bases). V was shortened by 3 bases and J by 4 bases, with 14 bases between the two germline ends. CDR1 and CDR2 from the germline V gene are LNHDA and SQIVND (reference sequence). There are 15 residues in the CDR3. Full variable domain (rest looked up from reference TRBV19 and TRBJ2-3): DGGITQSPKYLFRKEGQNVTLSCEQNLNHDAMYWYRQDPGQGLRLIYYSQIVNDFQKGDIAEGYSVSREKKESFPLTVTSAQKNPTAFYLCASSIRQAGSDTQYFGPGTRLTVL.

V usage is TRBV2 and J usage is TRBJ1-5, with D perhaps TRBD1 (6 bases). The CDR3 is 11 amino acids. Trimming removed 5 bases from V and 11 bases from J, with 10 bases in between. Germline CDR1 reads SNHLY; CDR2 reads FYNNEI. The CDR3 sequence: CASSTGTTQHF. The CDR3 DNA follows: TGTGCCAGCAGTACAGGGACGACCCAGCATTTT. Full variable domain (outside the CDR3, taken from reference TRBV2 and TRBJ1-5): EPEVTQTPSHQVTQMGQEVILRCVPISNHLYFYWYRQILGQKVEFLVSFYNNEISEKSEIFDDQFSVERPDGSNFTLKIRSTKLEDSAMYFCASSTGTTQHFGDGTRLSIL.

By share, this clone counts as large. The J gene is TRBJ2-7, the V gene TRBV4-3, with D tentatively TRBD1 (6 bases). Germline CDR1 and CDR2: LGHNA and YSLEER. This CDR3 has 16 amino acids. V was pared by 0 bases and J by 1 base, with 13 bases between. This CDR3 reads CASSQDVGTISYEQYF. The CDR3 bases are TGCGCCAGCAGCCAAGATGTAGGGACAATTTCCTACGAGCAGTACTTC.

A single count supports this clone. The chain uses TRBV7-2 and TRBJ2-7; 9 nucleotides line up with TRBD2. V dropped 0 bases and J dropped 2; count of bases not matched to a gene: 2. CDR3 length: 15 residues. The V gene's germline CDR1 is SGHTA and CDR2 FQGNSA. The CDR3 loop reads CASSLAAGGPYEQYF. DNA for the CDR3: TGTGCCAGCAGCTTAGCTGCGGGAGGGCCCTACGAGCAGTACTTC.

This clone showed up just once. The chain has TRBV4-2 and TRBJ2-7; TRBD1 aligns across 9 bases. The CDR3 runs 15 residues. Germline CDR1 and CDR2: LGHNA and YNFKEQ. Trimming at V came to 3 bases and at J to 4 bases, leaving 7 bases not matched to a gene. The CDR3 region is CASSHLRDRAYEQYF. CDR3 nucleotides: TGTGCCAGCAGCCATCTACGGGACAGGGCGTACGAGCAGTACTTC.

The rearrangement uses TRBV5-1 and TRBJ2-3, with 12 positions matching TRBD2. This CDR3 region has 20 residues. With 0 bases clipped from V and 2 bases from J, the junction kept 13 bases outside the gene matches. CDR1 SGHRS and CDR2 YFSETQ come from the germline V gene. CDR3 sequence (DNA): TGCGCCAGCAGCTTGGGCGCTAGCGGGGGGGCCGATTTCACCACAGATACGCAGTATTTT. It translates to CASSLGASGGADFTTDTQYF.

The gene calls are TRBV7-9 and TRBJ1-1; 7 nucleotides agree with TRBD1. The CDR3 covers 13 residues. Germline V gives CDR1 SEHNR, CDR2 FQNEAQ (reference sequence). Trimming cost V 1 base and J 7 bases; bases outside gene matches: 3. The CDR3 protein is CASSLDRGGEAFF. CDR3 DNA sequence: TGTGCCAGCAGCTTAGACAGGGGTGGTGAAGCTTTCTTT.

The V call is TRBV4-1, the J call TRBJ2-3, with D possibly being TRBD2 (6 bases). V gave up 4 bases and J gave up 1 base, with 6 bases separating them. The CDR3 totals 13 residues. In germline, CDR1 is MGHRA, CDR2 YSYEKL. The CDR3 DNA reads TGCGCCAGCAGCCCTAGCGGCACAGATACGCAGTATTTT. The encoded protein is CASSPSGTDTQYF.

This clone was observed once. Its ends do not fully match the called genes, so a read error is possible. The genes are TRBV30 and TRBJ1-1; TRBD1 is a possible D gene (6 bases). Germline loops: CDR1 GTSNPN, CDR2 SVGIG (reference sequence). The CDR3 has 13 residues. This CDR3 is CAWSAGARTEVFF. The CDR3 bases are TGTGCCTGGTCGGCAGGGGCGCGAACTGAAGTTTTCTTT.

The CDR3 DNA is TGTGCCATCAGTCAGGCAGGGAACACTGAAGCTTTCTTT. It translates to CAISQAGNTEAFF. V is TRBV10-3 and J is TRBJ1-1, with D hard to call. The CDR3 length is 13 residues. Germline V gives CDR1 ENHRY, CDR2 SYGVKD. The ends were cut back, 5 bases at V and 1 base at J, with 8 bases in the middle.

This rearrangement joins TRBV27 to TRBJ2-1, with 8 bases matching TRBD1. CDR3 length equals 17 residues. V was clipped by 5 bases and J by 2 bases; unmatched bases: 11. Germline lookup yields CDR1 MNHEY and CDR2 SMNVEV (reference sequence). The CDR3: CASSDGEGQGTYNEQFF. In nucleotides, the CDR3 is TGTGCCAGCAGTGACGGCGAAGGACAGGGTACCTACAATGAGCAGTTCTTC.

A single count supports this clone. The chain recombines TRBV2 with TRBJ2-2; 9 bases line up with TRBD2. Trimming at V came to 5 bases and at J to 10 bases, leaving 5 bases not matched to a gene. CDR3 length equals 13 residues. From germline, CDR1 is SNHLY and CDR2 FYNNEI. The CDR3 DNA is TGTGCCAGCAGTTGGCTAGCGGGACAGGAGCTGTTTTTT. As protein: CASSWLAGQELFF. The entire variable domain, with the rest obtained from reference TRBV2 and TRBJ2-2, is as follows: EPEVTQTPSHQVTQMGQEVILRCVPISNHLYFYWYRQILGQKVEFLVSFYNNEISEKSEIFDDQFSVERPDGSNFTLKIRSTKLEDSAMYFCASSWLAGQELFFGEGSRLTVL.

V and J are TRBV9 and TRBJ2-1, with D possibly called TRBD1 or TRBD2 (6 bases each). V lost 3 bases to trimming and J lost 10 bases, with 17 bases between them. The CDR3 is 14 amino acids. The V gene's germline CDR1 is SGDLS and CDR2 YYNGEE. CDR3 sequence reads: CASSARDWTEEQFF. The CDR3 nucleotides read TGTGCCAGCAGCGCCCGGGACTGGACAGAAGAGCAGTTCTTC.

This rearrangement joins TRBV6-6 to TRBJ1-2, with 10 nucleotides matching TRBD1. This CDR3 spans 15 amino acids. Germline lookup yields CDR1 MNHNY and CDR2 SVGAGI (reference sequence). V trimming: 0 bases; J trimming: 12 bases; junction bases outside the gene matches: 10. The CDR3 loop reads CASSYSPGTGDGDTF. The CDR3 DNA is TGTGCCAGCAGTTACTCGCCCGGGACAGGGGACGGGGACACCTTC.

Here the CDR3 DNA reads TGTGCCAGCAGCGTATCTGGATCGACGAACACTGAAGCTTTCTTT. Translated: CASSVSGSTNTEAFF. The V gene is TRBV9, the J gene TRBJ1-1; D gene ambiguous. The germline gives CDR1 SGDLS, CDR2 YYNGEE. The CDR3 is made up of 15 amino acids. Trimming took off 1 base at V and 1 base at J, with 11 bases between the two ends.

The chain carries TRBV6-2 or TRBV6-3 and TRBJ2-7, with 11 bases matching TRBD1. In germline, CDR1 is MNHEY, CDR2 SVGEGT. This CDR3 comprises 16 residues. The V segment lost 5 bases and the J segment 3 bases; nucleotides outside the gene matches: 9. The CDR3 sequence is CASSERSGTGGYEQYF. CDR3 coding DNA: TGTGCCAGCAGTGAGCGGTCGGGGACAGGGGGCTACGAGCAGTACTTC.

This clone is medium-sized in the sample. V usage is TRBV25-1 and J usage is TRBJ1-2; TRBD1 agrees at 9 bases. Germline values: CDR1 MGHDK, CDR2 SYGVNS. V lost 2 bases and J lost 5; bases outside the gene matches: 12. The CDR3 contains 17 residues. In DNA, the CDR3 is TGTGCCAGCAGTGAACTAGGGACAGGGAGGGAAGAGTATGGCTACACCTTC. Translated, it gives CASSELGTGREEYGYTF.

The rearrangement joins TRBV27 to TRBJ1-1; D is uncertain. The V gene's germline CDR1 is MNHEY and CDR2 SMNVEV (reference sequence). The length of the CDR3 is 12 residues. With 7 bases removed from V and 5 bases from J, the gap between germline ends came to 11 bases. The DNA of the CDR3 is TGTGCCAGCACCACGATAGGGACTGAAGCTTTCTTT. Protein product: CASTTIGTEAFF.

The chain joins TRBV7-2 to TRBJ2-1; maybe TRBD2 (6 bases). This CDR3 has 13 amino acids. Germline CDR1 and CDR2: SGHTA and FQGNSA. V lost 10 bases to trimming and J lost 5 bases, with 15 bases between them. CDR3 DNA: TGTGCCACCCGAGCGGGCACCCACAATGAGCAGTTCTTC. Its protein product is CATRAGTHNEQFF.

The CDR3 DNA reads TGTGCCAGCAGCGGGGGACAGTCAATGAACACTGAAGCTTTCTTT. Translating gives CASSGGQSMNTEAFF. This chain uses TRBV9 with TRBJ1-1; TRBD1 matches 7 bases. The CDR3 runs to 15 residues. The J segment lost 0 bases and the V segment lost 3 bases, leaving 5 bases of the junction unmatched. From germline, CDR1 is SGDLS and CDR2 YYNGEE. Full variable domain (rest looked up from reference TRBV9 and TRBJ1-1): DSGVTQTPKHLITATGQRVTLRCSPRSGDLSVYWYQQSLDQGLQFLIQYYNGEERAKGNILERFSAQQFPDLHSELNLSSLELGDSALYFCASSGGQSMNTEAFFGQGTRLTVV.